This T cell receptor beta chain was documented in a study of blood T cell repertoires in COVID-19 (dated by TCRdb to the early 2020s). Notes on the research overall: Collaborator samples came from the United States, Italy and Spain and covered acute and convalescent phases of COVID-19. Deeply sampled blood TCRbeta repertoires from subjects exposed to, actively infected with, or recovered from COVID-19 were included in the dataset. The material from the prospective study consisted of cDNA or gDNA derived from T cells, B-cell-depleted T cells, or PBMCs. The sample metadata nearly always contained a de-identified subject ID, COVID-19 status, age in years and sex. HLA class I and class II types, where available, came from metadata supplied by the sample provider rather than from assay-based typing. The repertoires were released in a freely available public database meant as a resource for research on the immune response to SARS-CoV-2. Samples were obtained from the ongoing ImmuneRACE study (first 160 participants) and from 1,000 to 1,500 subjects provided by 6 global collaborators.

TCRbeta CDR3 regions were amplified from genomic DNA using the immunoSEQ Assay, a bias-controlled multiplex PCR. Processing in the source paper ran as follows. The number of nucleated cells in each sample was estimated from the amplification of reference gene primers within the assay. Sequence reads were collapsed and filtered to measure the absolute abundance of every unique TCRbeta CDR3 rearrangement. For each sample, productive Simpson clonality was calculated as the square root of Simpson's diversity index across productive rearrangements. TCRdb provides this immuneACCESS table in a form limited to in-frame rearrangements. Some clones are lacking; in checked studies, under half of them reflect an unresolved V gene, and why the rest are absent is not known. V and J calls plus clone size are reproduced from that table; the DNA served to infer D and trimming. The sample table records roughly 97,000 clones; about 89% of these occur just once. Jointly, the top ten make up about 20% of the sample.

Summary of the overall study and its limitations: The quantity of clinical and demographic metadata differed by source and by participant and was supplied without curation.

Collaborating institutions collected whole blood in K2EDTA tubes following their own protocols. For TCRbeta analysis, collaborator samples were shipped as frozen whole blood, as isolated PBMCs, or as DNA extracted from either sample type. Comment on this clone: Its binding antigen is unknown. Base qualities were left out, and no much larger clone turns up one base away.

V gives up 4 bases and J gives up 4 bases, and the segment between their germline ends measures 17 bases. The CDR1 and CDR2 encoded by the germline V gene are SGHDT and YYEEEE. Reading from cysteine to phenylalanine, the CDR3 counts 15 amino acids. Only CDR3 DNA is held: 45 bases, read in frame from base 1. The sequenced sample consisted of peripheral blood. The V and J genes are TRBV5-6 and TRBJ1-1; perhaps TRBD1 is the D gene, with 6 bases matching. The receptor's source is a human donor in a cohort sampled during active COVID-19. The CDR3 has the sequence CASSPRGAGGTEAFF. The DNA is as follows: TGTGCCAGCAGCCCCAGGGGAGCAGGTGGCACTGAAGCTTTCTTT.